Below, 10 T cell receptor beta chains from the same sample are listed, as sequenced in a study of PD-1 blockade in classical Hodgkin lymphoma. Brentuximab vedotin exposure varied among the patients, all of whom had relapsed after autologous stem cell transplantation. Data came from immunoSEQ multiplex PCR; TCRdb stores just in-frame clones and leaves some out. Among some 23,000 clones listed, about three quarters were seen once. This specimen consisted of peripheral blood mononuclear cells (PBMCs), obtained at baseline. The origin of the receptors is a human donor with classical Hodgkin lymphoma.

The chain employs TRBV4-3 and TRBJ2-2; D is unclear. CDR1 LGHNA and CDR2 YSLEER come from the germline V gene. This CDR3 comprises 14 residues. V was pared by 1 base and J by 3 bases, with 6 bases between. CDR3 loop: CASSQVGYTGELFF. DNA for the CDR3: TGCGCCAGCAGCCAAGTGGGCTACACCGGGGAGCTGTTTTTT.

The chain couples TRBV9 to TRBJ2-7, with 12 bases lining up with TRBD2. The CDR3 has 16 residues. CDR1 and CDR2 (germline): SGDLS, YYNGEE. Losses at the gene ends were 0 bases for V and 5 bases for J; bases not matched to a gene: 6. CDR3 nucleotide sequence: TGTGCCAGCAGCGTAGGGCTAGCGGGAGGGCCCCACGAGCAGTACTTC. Translation gives CASSVGLAGGPHEQYF. Drawing the rest from reference TRBV9 and TRBJ2-7, the complete variable domain is DSGVTQTPKHLITATGQRVTLRCSPRSGDLSVYWYQQSLDQGLQFLIQYYNGEERAKGNILERFSAQQFPDLHSELNLSSLELGDSALYFCASSVGLAGGPHEQYFGPGTRLTVT.

The chain carries TRBV29-1 and TRBJ2-6; 8 bases are shared with TRBD1. Trimming at V came to 5 bases and at J to 0 bases, leaving 12 bases not matched to a gene. The length of the CDR3 is 18 residues. CDR1 SQVTM and CDR2 ANQGSEA come from the germline V gene. The CDR3 reads CSVISGGTGNSGANVLTF. As DNA, the CDR3 is TGCAGCGTTATAAGTGGAGGGACAGGAAACTCTGGGGCCAACGTCCTGACTTTC. The full variable domain, with the rest looked up from reference TRBV29-1 and TRBJ2-6, is SAVISQKPSRDICQRGTSLTIQCQVDSQVTMMFWYRQQPGQSLTLIATANQGSEATYESGFVIDKFPISRPNLTFSTLTVSNMSPEDSSIYLCSVISGGTGNSGANVLTFGAGSRLTVL.

This CDR3 is CASSSRDSFPYEQYF. CDR3 sequence (DNA): TGTGCCAGTAGTAGTCGGGACTCATTCCCCTACGAGCAGTACTTC. This chain links TRBV19 with TRBJ2-7; TRBD2 might be the D (6 bases). Germline assignment: CDR1 LNHDA and CDR2 SQIVND (reference sequence). Trimming took off 4 bases at V and 2 bases at J, with 15 bases between the two ends. The CDR3 extends over 15 amino acids.

V gene TRBV21-1 combines with J gene TRBJ2-7; the table calls TRBD1, which could not be checked here. TRBV21-1 is recorded as a pseudogene. This CDR3 region has 11 residues. The CDR3 spells CASLATNEQYV. The CDR3 DNA reads as TGTGCCAGCCTCGCGACAAACGAGCAGTACGTC.

By sample fraction, this clone is medium-sized. The chain carries TRBV19 and TRBJ1-5; tentatively, D is TRBD1 (5 bases). From germline, CDR1 is LNHDA and CDR2 SQIVND (reference sequence). V shed 6 bases and J shed 7 bases, with 16 bases lying between them. The CDR3 has 14 amino acids. CDR3 in amino acids: CASSLLGGSQPQHF. CDR3 sequence (DNA): TGTGCCAGTAGCCTCCTTGGGGGGTCCCAGCCCCAGCATTTT.

The chain carries TRBV28 and TRBJ1-5; the D gene is possibly TRBD1 (6 bases). Germline V gives CDR1 MDHEN, CDR2 SYDVKM. V shed 4 bases and J shed 0 bases, with 13 bases lying between them. The CDR3 is 16 residues long. CDR3 sequence: CASSSTRGGSNQPQHF. The DNA for the CDR3 is TGTGCCAGCAGTTCCACCAGGGGCGGTAGCAATCAGCCCCAGCATTTT.

Written as DNA, the CDR3 is TGTGCCAGCATGGTCCTGGCGAACACTGAAGCTTTCTTT. Amino acids: CASMVLANTEAFF. The chain uses TRBV6-6 and TRBJ1-1; D remains unclear. The length of the CDR3 is 13 residues. V was cut by 7 bases and J by 1 base, with 10 bases left in between. Germline assignment: CDR1 MNHNY and CDR2 SVGAGI (reference sequence).

The chain employs TRBV28 and TRBJ1-2, with 8 bases identical to TRBD1. Germline V CDR1 and CDR2: MDHEN, SYDVKM. The CDR3 is 14 residues long. With 3 bases clipped from V and 12 bases from J, the junction kept 12 bases outside the gene matches. CDR3 residues: CASSLGPGQALNTF. In DNA form, the CDR3 reads TGTGCCAGCAGTTTGGGGCCGGGACAGGCTCTGAACACCTTC.

Relative to its sample, this clone is medium-sized. The chain has TRBV28 and TRBJ2-7; D may be TRBD1 (5 bases). The CDR3 has 14 amino acids. V dropped 2 bases and J dropped 5 bases, with 13 bases sitting between them. Germline CDR1 is MDHEN and CDR2 is SYDVKM. The CDR3 nucleotides are TGTGCCAGCAGTTTAGCCAGGGAAGTCGACGAGCAGTACGTC. Its translation is CASSLAREVDEQYV.